A selection of T cell receptor beta chains follows, all from one sample in a study of T cell repertoires in cytomegalovirus infection. TCRdb reprocessed the reads via MiXCR and lists one record per CDR3 protein. The sample contains around 100,000 distinct CDR3 sequences, over 9.5% of which appear only once. These receptors' targets are unknown. Material for sequencing was PBMCs, sequenced either directly or after in vitro stimulation (not recorded which). These TCRs come from a human donor in good health (CMV status not recorded). Some clones in this sample may be carry-over from other donors' samples. The CDR3 runs from the conserved cysteine through the conserved F or W. A D gene is named only where the DNA matches it firmly. Clone size is not always given. Where it is, it says once, few, many or a class for expanded clones.

D	V	size	J	DNA	CDR3
TRBD1	TRBV7-2	many	TRBJ1-2	TGTGCCAGCAGCTCGAGACAGGGACAGGATTATGGCTACACCTTC	CASSSRQGQDYGYTF
-	TRBV4-1	many	TRBJ1-2	TGCGCCAGCAGCCCCGGTCCCGGGCAAATAAATGGCTACACCTTC	CASSPGPGQINGYTF
-	TRBV28	few	TRBJ1-1	TGTGCCAGCAGGGGACGGATGCTGAACACTGAAGCTTTCTTT	CASRGRMLNTEAFF
TRBD2	TRBV3-1	many	TRBJ2-3	TGTGCCAGCAGCCATGCCCCCCCCAGTAGCGGGAGGGTCGGCACAGATACGCAGTATTTT	CASSHAPPSSGRVGTDTQYF
-	TRBV5-5	-	TRBJ1-4	TGTGCCAGCAGCTTGTCCCGAACACCAGGAAATGAAAAACTGTTTTTT	CASSLSRTPGNEKLFF
-	TRBV9	few	TRBJ1-1	TGTGCCAGCAGCCCAGGAGGAGGGAGTACTGAAGCTTTCTTT	CASSPGGGSTEAFF
-	TRBV7-2	few	TRBJ2-5	TGTGCCAGCAGCCTGAGCAGCGCTATCCAAGAGACCCAGTACTTC	CASSLSSAIQETQYF
-	TRBV15	-	TRBJ1-5	TGTGCCACCAGCAGTGGACAGTACAACAATCAGCCCCAGCATTTT	CATSSGQYNNQPQHF
TRBD1	TRBV7-3	-	TRBJ2-5	TGTGCCAGCAGCTCCGGACAGGGGGCTGGGGAGACCCAGTACTTC	CASSSGQGAGETQYF
-	TRBV6-5	many	TRBJ2-2	TGTGCCAGCACCCGAGACAGCCTATTCGGGGAGCTGTTTTTT	CASTRDSLFGELFF
TRBD2	TRBV5-4	many	TRBJ2-5	TGTGCCAGCAGCCTATCGACTAGCGCCTCGGCCCAGTACTTC	CASSLSTSASAQYF
-	TRBV28	many	TRBJ2-5	TGTGCCAGCAGTTTCTTCCGGGAGTCCTGGGAGACCCAGTACTTC	CASSFFRESWETQYF
TRBD1	TRBV7-2	many	TRBJ2-2	TGTGCCAGCACCTACCGGGACAGAGGATCCGGGGAGCTGTTTTTT	CASTYRDRGSGELFF
-	TRBV12-5	-	TRBJ2-1	TGTGCTAGTGGTTCGTTGGGGGGACAAGCATCCTACAATGAGCAGTTCTTC	CASGSLGGQASYNEQFF
TRBD2	TRBV6-6	many	TRBJ2-1	TGTGCCAGCTCTCGCATGGGGGGGATGAGGGATGAGCAGTTCTTC	CASSRMGGMRDEQFF
TRBD2	TRBV7-6	few	TRBJ2-3	TGTGCCAGCAGCTTGACTAGCGGGAGGGCCGGGGGCACAGATACGCAGTATTTT	CASSLTSGRAGGTDTQYF
TRBD1	TRBV10-3	-	TRBJ2-1	TGTGCCACTAAGAGGGGGCAAGTGTCCTACAATGAGCAGTTCTTC	CATKRGQVSYNEQFF
-	TRBV6-1	few	TRBJ1-5	TGTGCCAGCAGTGACCAGGACCATCAGCCCCAGCATTTT	CASSDQDHQPQHF
-	TRBV12-3/TRBV12-4	many	TRBJ2-3	TGTGCCAGCAGTTTCGGGACCATGAGCACAGATACGCAGTATTTT	CASSFGTMSTDTQYF
TRBD1	TRBV7-2	many	TRBJ1-2	TGTGCCAGCAGCTTAGCTTCGTCAGGGGGCAACTATGGCTACACCTTC	CASSLASSGGNYGYTF
-	TRBV7-2	many	TRBJ1-3	TGTGCCAGCAGCTTAGTTGGGACCTACTCTGGAAACACCATATATTTT	CASSLVGTYSGNTIYF
TRBD2	TRBV12-5	once	TRBJ2-2	TGTGCTAGTGGTTTGAGGCGGGAGGGCCCGAGCACCGGGGAGCTGTTTTTT	CASGLRREGPSTGELFF
-	TRBV10-3	-	TRBJ2-7	TGTGCCATCAGTGAGTCCACGGGACTCTCCTACGAGCAGTACTTC	CAISESTGLSYEQYF
TRBD2	TRBV20-1	many	TRBJ2-1	TGCAGTGCTAGAGATCCTGTTAGCGGGAGCTCCTACAATGAGCAGTTCTTC	CSARDPVSGSSYNEQFF
TRBD1	TRBV29-1	-	TRBJ1-5	TGCAGCGTGGAATCGGACAGGTCTGGACAGCCCCAGCATTTT	CSVESDRSGQPQHF
TRBD2	TRBV12-3/TRBV12-4	few	TRBJ2-2	TGTGCCAGTGGCTCAGGCGGGGGGGGCACCGGGGAGCTGTTTTTT	CASGSGGGGTGELFF
-	TRBV5-1	once	TRBJ2-2	TGCGCCAGCAATGTCGGAGGCGCCGGGGAGCTGTTTTTT	CASNVGGAGELFF
-	TRBV30	-	TRBJ2-4	TGTGCCTGGCGCGACCGGAACATTCAGTACTTC	CAWRDRNIQYF
-	TRBV11-1	many	TRBJ1-2	TGTGCCAGCAGCTACAAAGGGACCGCTTATGGCTACACCTTC	CASSYKGTAYGYTF
TRBD2	TRBV5-4	-	TRBJ2-5	TGTGCCAGCAGCGAGCCGGGACTACGAATTAAAGAGACCCAGTACTTC	CASSEPGLRIKETQYF
-	TRBV27	many	TRBJ1-5	TGTGCCAGCAGTTTTAGCAGCAATCAGCCCCAGCATTTT	CASSFSSNQPQHF
TRBD1	TRBV27	many	TRBJ1-2	TGTGCCAGCAGTCCATCCGGGACAGCTATTTTGGGCTCCTATGGCTACACCTTC	CASSPSGTAILGSYGYTF
TRBD2	TRBV23-1	many	TRBJ2-2	TGCGCCAGCAGTCAATGGGGCGCATCTAGCGGGAGCCCCGGGGAGCTGTTTTTT	CASSQWGASSGSPGELFF
-	TRBV11-2	medium-sized	TRBJ2-4	TGTGCCAGCAGCTCTTTCATGGACAGAAGTAAAAACATTCAGTACTTC	CASSSFMDRSKNIQYF
-	TRBV6-2/TRBV6-3	many	TRBJ2-1	TGTGCCAGCAGTTACCAACTAACAGGGAGGGGTAACGGTGAGCAGTTCTTC	CASSYQLTGRGNGEQFF
-	TRBV2	few	TRBJ1-5	TGTGCCAGCAGTTTAGCCCCCAGCAATCAGCCCCAGCATTTT	CASSLAPSNQPQHF
-	TRBV12-3/TRBV12-4	many	TRBJ2-4	TGTGCCAGCAGTTTACTAGCGCTGAAAAACATTCAGTACTTC	CASSLLALKNIQYF
-	TRBV4-1	-	TRBJ2-7	TGCGCCAGCAGCCAATTAGCGGAGGGAACCTACGAGCAGTACTTC	CASSQLAEGTYEQYF
-	TRBV24-1	many	TRBJ2-1	TGTGCCACCTCTCGCACGAGCTCCTACAATGAGCAGTTCTTC	CATSRTSSYNEQFF
TRBD1	TRBV7-9	-	TRBJ2-3	TGTGCCACCCGCCCCAGAGGACAGGGACCAGATACGCAGTATTTT	CATRPRGQGPDTQYF
-	TRBV19	-	TRBJ1-1	TGTGCCAGTACCTATTTAGGAGGTACTGAAGCTTTCTTT	CASTYLGGTEAFF